The entry below gives a single TCR beta chain sequence along with its context. The antigen is undetermined. This specimen belongs to a study of cytomegalovirus exposure and HLA in healthy donors. Study-level points and caveats: There were around 160 TCR beta chains listed as cytomegalovirus-associated. Sequencing had likely introduced a cluster of highly shared sequence variants as an artifact. According to an earlier analysis, most TCR beta V segments yielded productive rearrangements about 87% or about 30% of the time.

The PCR contained 60 Vbeta and 13 Jbeta primers. Clones were sequenced by immunoSEQ multiplex PCR, and TCRdb holds only the in-frame ones, with some missing. Recorded for this sample: around 210,000 clones. V shed 0 bases, J shed 5 bases, and the junction held 17 bases outside the gene matches. The germline V gene encodes CDR1 MNHNS and CDR2 SASEGT. The CDR3 runs to 21 residues. The sequenced material came from PBMCs. The chain is built from TRBV6-1 and TRBJ2-5, with 14 positions matching TRBD2. The source is a girl aged 2-10 years in good health and CMV-seropositive. CDR3 residues: CASSEAQGWGTSGGFGETQYF. CDR3 DNA sequence: TGTGCCAGCAGTGAAGCGCAAGGATGGGGGACTAGCGGGGGTTTCGGGGAGACCCAGTACTTC.